One and the same sample provided the 11 T cell receptor beta chains below, sequenced in a study of blood T cell repertoires in COVID-19. Profiling relied on immunoSEQ multiplex PCR, and the TCRdb table lists in-frame clones only, not all of them. The sample lists 150,000 to 200,000 clones, approximately 89% occurring once. The sequenced sample was peripheral blood. The receptors were gathered from an older man with acute or convalescent COVID-19.

V usage is TRBV7-9 and J usage is TRBJ1-1; D remains ambiguous. The germline V gene has CDR1 SEHNR and CDR2 FQNEAQ (reference sequence). V was pared by 6 bases and J by 6 bases, with 8 bases between. The CDR3 runs to 11 residues. The CDR3 loop reads CASRQASEAFF. The CDR3, as DNA: TGTGCCAGCAGGCAGGCGTCTGAAGCTTTCTTT.

The CDR3 coding sequence is TGTGCCACCAGCAGAGATCGGTCCTACGAGCAGTACTTC. This gives the protein CATSRDRSYEQYF. The rearrangement joins TRBV15 to TRBJ2-7; D is ambiguous. Germline loops: CDR1 LNHNV, CDR2 YYDKDF (reference sequence). The ends were cut back, 0 bases at V and 1 base at J, with 4 bases in the middle. This CDR3 is built from 13 residues. The whole variable domain, remainder taken from reference TRBV15 and TRBJ2-7, is DAMVIQNPRYQVTQFGKPVTLSCSQTLNHNVMYWYQQKSSQAPKLLFHYYDKDFNNEADTPDNFQSRRPNTSFCFLDIRSPGLGDTAMYLCATSRDRSYEQYFGPGTRLTVT.

The genes are TRBV11-3 and TRBJ2-7, with 7 nucleotides matching TRBD1. Looked up from germline, CDR1 is SGHNT and CDR2 is YENEEA. With V trimmed by 5 bases and J by 3 bases, 10 bases remained unmatched. The length of the CDR3 is 15 residues. The CDR3 is CASSLDRDRYYEQYF. CDR3 DNA: TGTGCCAGCAGCCTCGACAGGGACCGGTACTACGAGCAGTACTTC.

This clone has just a few counts. The V gene is TRBV6-5, the J gene TRBJ1-2; 8 bases agree with TRBD1. Germline V gene data show CDR1 as MNHEY and CDR2 as SVGAGI. The CDR3 loop spans 12 amino acids. J lost 4 bases, V lost 7 bases, and 2 bases had no gene match. The CDR3 protein is CASKTGGYGYTF. DNA for the CDR3: TGTGCCAGCAAAACAGGGGGCTATGGCTACACCTTC.

The chain carries TRBV28 and TRBJ2-7; D gene unclear. CDR3 size: 14 residues. Deletions cut 5 bases from V and 0 bases from J, with 11 bases between. From germline, CDR1 is MDHEN and CDR2 SYDVKM. The CDR3 loop reads CASSALFSSYEQYF. The CDR3 region has the DNA TGTGCCAGCAGTGCCCTTTTTAGCTCCTACGAGCAGTACTTC.

The chain has TRBV10-3 and TRBJ2-3; possible D gene TRBD2, 6 bases. Germline V gene lookup returns CDR1 ENHRY and CDR2 SYGVKD. The V end lost 2 bases, the J end lost 5 bases, and 17 bases lay between the germline ends. The CDR3 extends over 16 amino acids. The chain's CDR3 is CAISETRTTGGDTQYF. Written as DNA, the CDR3 is TGTGCCATCAGTGAGACGCGGACTACCGGGGGAGATACGCAGTATTTT.

The chain couples TRBV25-1 to TRBJ2-7; 9 bases line up with TRBD1. The junction had 7 bases not matched to a gene; V was cut back by 7 bases and J by 6 bases. CDR1 and CDR2 (germline): MGHDK, SYGVNS. There are 13 residues in the CDR3. CDR3: CASIGQGNGEQYF. The CDR3, as DNA: TGTGCCAGCATCGGACAGGGGAACGGCGAGCAGTACTTC.

The V call is TRBV10-3, the J call TRBJ2-2; 8 bases match TRBD1. The CDR3 is 14 amino acids. The germline gives CDR1 ENHRY, CDR2 SYGVKD. The trim removed 11 bases at V and 1 base at J, leaving 6 bases unmatched. DNA for the CDR3: TGTGCCTCGGTGGGACAGGTGAACACCGGGGAGCTGTTTTTT. This gives the protein CASVGQVNTGELFF.

CDR3 region: CASRSGETQYF. The CDR3 nucleotides read TGTGCCAGCAGGAGTGGAGAGACCCAGTACTTC. V usage is TRBV5-8 and J usage is TRBJ2-5; D unclear. The ends were cut back, 5 bases at V and 4 bases at J, with 6 bases in the middle. The CDR3 is 11 amino acids. The germline gives CDR1 SGHTS, CDR2 YDEGEE.

The chain recombines TRBV2 with TRBJ1-6; no firm D call. CDR1 and CDR2 (germline): SNHLY, FYNNEI. Trimming cost V 0 bases and J 13 bases, with 7 bases left between them. The CDR3 is made up of 12 amino acids. The CDR3 DNA reads TGTGCCAGCAGTGAAGCTTTAGCGCCCCTCCACTTT. Its translation: CASSEALAPLHF.

The genes are TRBV4-2 and TRBJ2-7; D might be TRBD2 (5 bases). This CDR3 region has 15 residues. CDR1 and CDR2 (germline): LGHNA, YNFKEQ. V lost 1 base and J lost 2, with 12 bases in between. DNA of the CDR3: TGTGCCAGCAGCCAAGGGGCGGAGGACCCCTACGAGCAGTACTTC. Encoded protein: CASSQGAEDPYEQYF.